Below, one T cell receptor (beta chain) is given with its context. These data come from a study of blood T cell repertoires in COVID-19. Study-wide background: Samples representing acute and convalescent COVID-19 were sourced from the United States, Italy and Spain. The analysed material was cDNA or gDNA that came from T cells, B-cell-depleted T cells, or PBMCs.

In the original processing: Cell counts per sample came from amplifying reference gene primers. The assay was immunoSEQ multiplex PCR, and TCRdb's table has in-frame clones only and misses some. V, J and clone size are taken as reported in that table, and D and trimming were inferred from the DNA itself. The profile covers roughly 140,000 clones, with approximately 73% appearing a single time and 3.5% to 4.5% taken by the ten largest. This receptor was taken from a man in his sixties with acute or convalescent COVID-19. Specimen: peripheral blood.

CDR3 sequence (DNA): TGTGCCAGTACTTTAGCGGGAGGCCCTGGGGAGACCCAGTACTTC. This translates into CASTLAGGPGETQYF. The V gene is TRBV2, the J gene TRBJ2-5; TRBD2 matches 10 bases. This CDR3 is built from 15 residues. J was trimmed by 5 bases and V by 9 bases; bases with no gene match: 12. Germline V gene sequence: CDR1 SNHLY, CDR2 FYNNEI. Based on the CDR3 plus reference TRBV2 and TRBJ2-5, the full variable domain is EPEVTQTPSHQVTQMGQEVILRCVPISNHLYFYWYRQILGQKVEFLVSFYNNEISEKSEIFDDQFSVERPDGSNFTLKIRSTKLEDSAMYFCASTLAGGPGETQYFGPGTRLLVL.